Listed below are T cell receptor beta chains from one sample, sequenced in a study of blood T cell repertoires in COVID-19. Some clones are missing from TCRdb's copy, which holds only in-frame ones; the method was immunoSEQ multiplex PCR. This sample has about 96,000 clones; about 90% occur once, and the top ten carry roughly 4.2%. The sequenced sample was peripheral blood. The receptors were gathered from a human donor with COVID-19, enrolled during active disease. The donor label of this sample is uncertain. CDR3s include the opening cysteine and the closing phenylalanine or tryptophan. Each record gives: J gene, clone size, V gene, D gene, CDR3 DNA, CDR3 protein. The D gene is left open where the match is weak. Not every row has a clone size; where given, it reads once, few, many or a size class.

j_call: TRBJ2-5
clone_size: .
v_call: TRBV5-1
d_call: .
cdr3_nt: TGCGCCAGCAGCCACAGCAGGGTGGAAGAGACCCAGTACTTC
cdr3_aa: CASSHSRVEETQYF

j_call: TRBJ2-6
clone_size: .
v_call: TRBV2
d_call: .
cdr3_nt: TGTGCCAGCAGCGCGGGAAACACCGCTGGGGCCAACGTCCTGACTTTC
cdr3_aa: CASSAGNTAGANVLTF

j_call: TRBJ1-6
clone_size: few
v_call: TRBV18
d_call: .
cdr3_nt: TGTGCCAGCTCACACGAAGGGGGTATGAATTCACCCCTCCACTTT
cdr3_aa: CASSHEGGMNSPLHF

j_call: TRBJ2-3
clone_size: few
v_call: TRBV30
d_call: TRBD1
cdr3_nt: TGTGCCTGGAGTAGACAGGGGGCTACAGATACGCAGTATTTT
cdr3_aa: CAWSRQGATDTQYF

j_call: TRBJ2-5
clone_size: .
v_call: TRBV9
d_call: .
cdr3_nt: TGTGCCAGCAGCCCCCGGCAGGGGACGGATGAGACCCAGTACTTC
cdr3_aa: CASSPRQGTDETQYF

j_call: TRBJ2-3
clone_size: .
v_call: TRBV25-1
d_call: .
cdr3_nt: TGTGCCAGCATTGGCGGGTATACAGATACGCAGTATTTT
cdr3_aa: CASIGGYTDTQYF

j_call: TRBJ2-1
clone_size: .
v_call: TRBV4-1
d_call: TRBD2
cdr3_nt: TGCGCCAGCAGCCAAGAAGGGTCCCTAGCGGAGCCCAATGAGCAGTTCTTC
cdr3_aa: CASSQEGSLAEPNEQFF

j_call: TRBJ1-1
clone_size: .
v_call: TRBV21-1
d_call: .
cdr3_nt: TGTGCCAGCTGGACAGCCCGGAACACTGAAGCTTTCTTT
cdr3_aa: CASWTARNTEAFF

j_call: TRBJ2-7
clone_size: once
v_call: TRBV27
d_call: TRBD1
cdr3_nt: TGTGCCAGCAGTTTCTCACAGGGGACGTACGAGCAGTACTTC
cdr3_aa: CASSFSQGTYEQYF

j_call: TRBJ1-2
clone_size: once
v_call: TRBV11-3
d_call: .
cdr3_nt: TGTGCCAGCAGCTTAGAAAGTCAGGGCCAAGCTAACTATGGCTACACCTTC
cdr3_aa: CASSLESQGQANYGYTF

j_call: TRBJ2-1
clone_size: .
v_call: TRBV10-3
d_call: .
cdr3_nt: TGTGCCATCGCAGAGAGACATGACAATGAGCAGTTCTTC
cdr3_aa: CAIAERHDNEQFF

j_call: TRBJ2-6
clone_size: .
v_call: TRBV6-1
d_call: TRBD2
cdr3_nt: TGTGCCAGCAGTGGCCGGCGGGGGTTTGGGGCCAACGTCCTGACTTTC
cdr3_aa: CASSGRRGFGANVLTF

j_call: TRBJ2-1
clone_size: .
v_call: TRBV7-2
d_call: .
cdr3_nt: TGTGCCAGCAGCTTGGTAGCGGTCTCCTACAATGAGCAGTTCTTC
cdr3_aa: CASSLVAVSYNEQFF

j_call: TRBJ2-7
clone_size: .
v_call: TRBV19
d_call: .
cdr3_nt: TGTGCCAGTAGGGCGACAGGTCGGCACGAGCAGTACTTC
cdr3_aa: CASRATGRHEQYF

j_call: TRBJ2-5
clone_size: .
v_call: TRBV5-1
d_call: TRBD2
cdr3_nt: TGCGCCAGCAGCTTCGACACTAGCGGATCTCAAGAGACCCAGTACTTC
cdr3_aa: CASSFDTSGSQETQYF

j_call: TRBJ2-1
clone_size: .
v_call: TRBV19
d_call: TRBD2
cdr3_nt: TGTGCCAGTAGCCCCCGGTTCGTGCGAGCGGGAGGGTTACGCTTCAACAATGAGCAGTTCTTC
cdr3_aa: CASSPRFVRAGGLRFNNEQFF

j_call: TRBJ2-7
clone_size: .
v_call: TRBV2
d_call: TRBD2
cdr3_nt: TGTGCGACCGGGGAGGGGTTGGGGATCCTCTACGAGCAGTACTTC
cdr3_aa: CATGEGLGILYEQYF

j_call: TRBJ2-1
clone_size: .
v_call: TRBV24-1
d_call: TRBD2
cdr3_nt: TGTGCCACCAGTGACTCTAGCGGGAGTCGGTATGAGCAGTTCTTC
cdr3_aa: CATSDSSGSRYEQFF

j_call: TRBJ1-4
clone_size: .
v_call: TRBV4-1
d_call: .
cdr3_nt: TGCGCCAGCAGCCCCACGCCCAGAACTAATGAAAAACTGTTTTTT
cdr3_aa: CASSPTPRTNEKLFF

j_call: TRBJ2-1
clone_size: once
v_call: TRBV11-3
d_call: .
cdr3_nt: TGTGCCAGCAGCTTCACCCCGCCACGGTACAATGAGCAGTTCTTC
cdr3_aa: CASSFTPPRYNEQFF

j_call: TRBJ1-1
clone_size: .
v_call: TRBV18
d_call: .
cdr3_nt: TGTGCCAGCTCACCCTCGAACAGGCGAATGAACACTGAAGCTTTCTTT
cdr3_aa: CASSPSNRRMNTEAFF

j_call: TRBJ1-6
clone_size: .
v_call: TRBV5-4
d_call: .
cdr3_nt: TGTGCCAGCAGCTTGTATCAGTTCGCATCACCCCTCCACTTT
cdr3_aa: CASSLYQFASPLHF

j_call: TRBJ1-6
clone_size: .
v_call: TRBV7-8
d_call: TRBD1
cdr3_nt: TGTGCCAGCAGCTTAGTTCAGTCGGTATCGGACAGGGTACGATCACCCCTCCACTTT
cdr3_aa: CASSLVQSVSDRVRSPLHF

j_call: TRBJ2-2
clone_size: few
v_call: TRBV7-3
d_call: TRBD1
cdr3_nt: TGTGCCAGCAGCCCCGTCCCGGGACAGGGGGCGGCGAACACCGGGGAGCTGTTTTTT
cdr3_aa: CASSPVPGQGAANTGELFF

j_call: TRBJ2-2
clone_size: .
v_call: TRBV10-3
d_call: .
cdr3_nt: TGTGCCATCAGGTATTCTAGGACAGCGAACACCGGGGAGCTGTTTTTT
cdr3_aa: CAIRYSRTANTGELFF

j_call: TRBJ2-3
clone_size: .
v_call: TRBV11-2
d_call: .
cdr3_nt: TGTGCCAGCAGCTTCTCCCTTAGACAGCCGGAGGATACGCAGTATTTT
cdr3_aa: CASSFSLRQPEDTQYF

j_call: TRBJ1-2
clone_size: .
v_call: TRBV2
d_call: .
cdr3_nt: TGTGCCAGCCCTTGGGCAGTAAACTATGGCTACACCTTC
cdr3_aa: CASPWAVNYGYTF

j_call: TRBJ1-2
clone_size: .
v_call: TRBV9
d_call: TRBD1
cdr3_nt: TGTGCCAGCAGCTCACAGGACAGGAATGGCTACACCTTC
cdr3_aa: CASSSQDRNGYTF

j_call: TRBJ1-2
clone_size: .
v_call: TRBV5-4
d_call: TRBD1
cdr3_nt: TGTGCCAGCAGCTCCGGACAGGGCGGTGGCTACACCTTC
cdr3_aa: CASSSGQGGGYTF

j_call: TRBJ1-5
clone_size: .
v_call: TRBV2
d_call: TRBD1
cdr3_nt: TGTGCCAGCAGAACCGGGACAGGAATGAGAGGGCAGCCCCAGCATTTT
cdr3_aa: CASRTGTGMRGQPQHF

j_call: TRBJ2-7
clone_size: .
v_call: TRBV27
d_call: TRBD1
cdr3_nt: TGTGCCAGCAGTTTAGGTCAGGGGGCTTACGAGCAGTACTTC
cdr3_aa: CASSLGQGAYEQYF

j_call: TRBJ1-2
clone_size: .
v_call: TRBV3-1/TRBV3-2
d_call: TRBD1
cdr3_nt: TGTGCCAGCCGAGCCAGCGGACAGGCTCATGGCTACACCTTC
cdr3_aa: CASRASGQAHGYTF

j_call: TRBJ2-7
clone_size: .
v_call: TRBV20-1
d_call: .
cdr3_nt: TGCAGTGCTAGTAGTGACACCTACGAGCAGTACTTC
cdr3_aa: CSASSDTYEQYF